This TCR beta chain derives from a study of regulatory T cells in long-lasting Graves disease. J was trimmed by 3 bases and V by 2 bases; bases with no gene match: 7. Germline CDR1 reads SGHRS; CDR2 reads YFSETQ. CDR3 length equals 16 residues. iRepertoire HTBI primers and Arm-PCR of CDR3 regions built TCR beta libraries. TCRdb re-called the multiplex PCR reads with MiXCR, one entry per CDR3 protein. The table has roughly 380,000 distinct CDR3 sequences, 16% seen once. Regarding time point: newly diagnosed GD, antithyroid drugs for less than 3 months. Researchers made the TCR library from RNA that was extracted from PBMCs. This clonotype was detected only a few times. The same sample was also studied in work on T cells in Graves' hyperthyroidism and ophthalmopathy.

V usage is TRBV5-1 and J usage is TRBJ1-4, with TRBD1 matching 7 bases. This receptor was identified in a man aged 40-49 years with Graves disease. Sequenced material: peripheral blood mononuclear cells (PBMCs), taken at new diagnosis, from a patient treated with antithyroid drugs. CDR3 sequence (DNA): TGCGCCAGCAGCTTCCGGGACAGTATCCCTAATGAAAAACTGTTTTTT. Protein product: CASSFRDSIPNEKLFF.